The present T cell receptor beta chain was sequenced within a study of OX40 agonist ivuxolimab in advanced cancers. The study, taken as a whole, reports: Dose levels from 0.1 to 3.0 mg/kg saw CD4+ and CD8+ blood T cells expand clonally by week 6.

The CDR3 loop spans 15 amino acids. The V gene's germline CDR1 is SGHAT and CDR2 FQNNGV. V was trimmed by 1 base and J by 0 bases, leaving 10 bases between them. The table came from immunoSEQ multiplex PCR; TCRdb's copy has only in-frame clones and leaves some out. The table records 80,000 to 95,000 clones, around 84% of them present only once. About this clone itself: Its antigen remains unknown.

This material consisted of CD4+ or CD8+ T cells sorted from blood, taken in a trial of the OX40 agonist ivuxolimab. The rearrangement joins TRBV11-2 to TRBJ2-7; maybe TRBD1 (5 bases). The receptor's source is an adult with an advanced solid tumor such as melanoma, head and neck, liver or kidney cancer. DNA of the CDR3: TGTGCCAGCAGCTTAGGCAGGGCCCCCTCCTACGAGCAGTACTTC. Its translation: CASSLGRAPSYEQYF.